Shown below are 21 T cell receptor beta chains from a single sample sequenced in a study of regulatory T cells in long-lasting Graves disease. Documented time point: newly diagnosed GD, antithyroid drugs for less than 3 months. From PBMCs, RNA was extracted and then used to make the TCR library. To make TCR beta libraries, researchers used iRepertoire HTBI primers and Arm-PCR of CDR3 regions. MiXCR, run by TCRdb on the multiplex PCR reads, gives a single entry per CDR3 protein. This repertoire shows a few hundred thousand distinct CDR3 sequences, 11% to 15% found once; its top ten account for approximately 15%. A further study also used this sample, focusing on T cells in Graves' hyperthyroidism and ophthalmopathy.

The material sequenced was peripheral blood mononuclear cells (PBMCs), taken at new diagnosis, from a patient treated with antithyroid drugs. These receptors all come from a woman aged 45-65 years with Graves disease.

This clonotype occurred many times. V usage is TRBV5-1 and J usage is TRBJ1-1, with TRBD1 matching 8 bases. Germline CDR1 SGHRS, CDR2 YFSETQ. V lost 2 bases to trimming and J lost 5 bases; unmatched junction nucleotides: 5. The CDR3 covers 14 residues. CDR3 sequence (DNA): TGCGCCAGCAGCTTCGACAGGGGTAGAACTGAAGCTTTCTTT. This gives the protein CASSFDRGRTEAFF. The full variable domain, with the rest looked up from reference TRBV5-1 and TRBJ1-1, is KAGVTQTPRYLIKTRGQQVTLSCSPISGHRSVSWYQQTPGQGLQFLFEYFSETQRNKGNFPGRFSGRQFSNSRSEMNVSTLELGDSALYLCASSFDRGRTEAFFGQGTRLTVV.

This chain links TRBV3-1 with TRBJ2-3; D is unclear. The CDR3 has 15 residues. Germline CDR1 reads LGHDT; CDR2 reads YNNKEL (reference sequence). V lost 0 bases to trimming and J lost 0 bases, with 7 bases between them. CDR3 sequence: CASSQDPGSTDTQYF. For the CDR3, the DNA is TGTGCCAGCAGCCAAGATCCTGGTAGCACAGATACGCAGTATTTT.

In its sample, this clonotype was seen many times. CDR3 coding DNA: TGCAGCGTCAGTGGGGACAGACTACCCTACGAGCAGTACTTC. Its translation is CSVSGDRLPYEQYF. This rearrangement joins TRBV29-1 to TRBJ2-7; 7 bases are shared with TRBD1. Germline CDR1 reads SQVTM; CDR2 reads ANQGSEA. V was pared by 6 bases and J by 2 bases, with 10 bases of the junction left unmatched. The CDR3 loop spans 14 amino acids.

The CDR3 protein is CASSVDRDSNQPQHF. The CDR3 DNA reads TGTGCCAGTAGTGTCGACAGGGATAGCAATCAGCCCCAGCATTTT. The V call is TRBV19, the J call TRBJ1-5; 7 bases match TRBD1. V shed 5 bases, J shed 0 bases, and the junction held 4 bases outside the gene matches. CDR3 length: 15 residues. Germline CDR1 reads LNHDA; CDR2 reads SQIVND (reference sequence).

The chain's CDR3 is CASSPSTSRRYGYTF. The CDR3 DNA sequence: TGTGCCAGCTCACCATCAACATCCCGGCGCTATGGCTACACCTTC. The chain couples TRBV18 to TRBJ1-2; D is uncertain. The CDR3 is 15 residues long. V was cut by 2 bases and J by 4 bases, with 14 bases left in between. CDR1 KGHSH and CDR2 LQKENI come from the germline V gene.

This clonotype was counted a few times. The chain links TRBV7-9 to TRBJ1-2, with D unresolved. This CDR3 is 14 amino acids long. Germline assignment: CDR1 SEHNR and CDR2 FQNEAQ (reference sequence). V was clipped by 5 bases and J by 5 bases, with 15 bases between them. The CDR3 bases are TGTGCCAGCAGCCAAAAGGAAGACGCATATGGCTACACCTTC. As protein: CASSQKEDAYGYTF.

This clonotype has more than one count but fewer than ten. CDR3 nucleotide sequence: TGTGCCAGCAGCTTAACCCTAGCGGGAGCTCCCTACGAGCAGTACTTC. Translation: CASSLTLAGAPYEQYF. This sequence joins TRBV7-9 and TRBJ2-7, with 10 positions matching TRBD2. The V gene's germline CDR1 is SEHNR and CDR2 FQNEAQ (reference sequence). The CDR3 has 16 residues. V lost 2 bases, J lost 2 bases, and 6 bases stayed unmatched. Together with reference TRBV7-9 and TRBJ2-7, the CDR3 gives the full variable domain: DTGVSQNPRHKITKRGQNVTFRCDPISEHNRLYWYRQTLGQGPEFLTYFQNEAQLEKSRLLSDRFSAERPKGSFSTLEIQRTEQGDSAMYLCASSLTLAGAPYEQYFGPGTRLTVT.

V is TRBV5-1 and J is TRBJ1-1; D might be TRBD1 (6 bases). This CDR3 contains 13 residues. CDR1 is SGHRS, CDR2 YFSETQ, per germline. V was pared by 4 bases and J by 4 bases, with 11 bases between. The CDR3 sequence: CASSTLGATEAFF. The CDR3 bases are TGCGCCAGCAGCACCCTGGGGGCCACTGAAGCTTTCTTT.

This clonotype was seen only a few times. The chain combines TRBV28 with TRBJ1-4; D is possibly TRBD1 (6 bases). V shed 5 bases and J shed 7 bases, with 17 bases lying between them. Germline V lookup: CDR1 MDHEN, CDR2 SYDVKM. The CDR3 is made up of 15 amino acids. The CDR3 here is CASSPNWGRVEKLFF. The CDR3 nucleotides are TGTGCCAGCAGTCCGAACTGGGGGCGCGTTGAAAAACTGTTTTTT.

V is TRBV19 and J is TRBJ2-5; D uncertain. V lost 5 bases, J lost 1 base, and 5 bases lay in between. CDR3 length: 12 amino acids. CDR1 is LNHDA and CDR2 is SQIVND in the germline V gene (reference sequence). Here the CDR3 reads CASSVSQETQYF. The CDR3 nucleotides read TGTGCCAGTAGTGTTTCCCAAGAGACCCAGTACTTC.

As to this clonotype: A much larger clone lies one base from this, so it may be a read error. V and J are TRBV18 and TRBJ2-7; the D gene is possibly TRBD2 (5 bases). The CDR3 extends over 13 amino acids. Germline CDR1 is KGHSH and CDR2 is LQKENI. The DNA for the CDR3 is TGTGCCAGCCCACCACCTGGAGGCTACGAGCAGTACTTC. This translates into CASPPPGGYEQYF.

In the case of this clonotype: An end of the junction differs from the germline gene, which may be a read error. The genes are TRBV18 and TRBJ2-1, with TRBD2 matching 9 bases. The CDR3 has 18 residues. Germline V gene data show CDR1 as KGHSH and CDR2 as LQKENI. The CDR3 reads CASSPLLAGLSSYNERFF. CDR3 nucleotides: TGTGCCAGCTCCCCGCTTCTAGCGGGACTGTCCTCCTACAATGAGCGGTTCTTC.

This clonotype was counted many times. The junction and the germline gene differ at one end; a read error may be behind it. The rearrangement links TRBV20-1 to TRBJ2-1; TRBD2 matches at 11 bases. Germline CDR1 and CDR2: DFQATT and SNEGSKA (reference sequence). The CDR3 totals 14 residues. CDR3 DNA: TGCAGTGCTCTACGACTAGCGGGAACCCACATCTCGGTCTTC. It is translated as CSALRLAGTHISVF.

This clonotype was detected many times. The chain has TRBV12-3 or TRBV12-4 and TRBJ2-5; no clear D gene. This CDR3 region has 16 residues. Trimming pared 3 bases from V and 0 bases from J, leaving 14 bases between. CDR3 in DNA: TGTGCCAGCAGTTTTGGTTCCTGGGGTTACCAAGAGACCCAGTACTTC. As protein: CASSFGSWGYQETQYF.

As for this clonotype: This may be a read error: a much more frequent sequence differs by one nucleotide. The chain joins TRBV28 to TRBJ1-5; 9 nucleotides match TRBD1. Germline V CDR1 and CDR2: MDHEN, SYDVKM. The CDR3 has 14 amino acids. The CDR3: CASSSGQGHQPRHF. The CDR3 nucleotides read TGTGCCAGCAGTTCGGGACAGGGCCATCAGCCCCGGCATTTT.

Only a few counts were recorded for this clonotype. This chain joins TRBV7-6 and TRBJ1-1; perhaps TRBD1 as D (5 bases). V was pared by 0 bases and J by 3 bases, with 11 bases between. The CDR3 is 15 amino acids. Per germline, CDR1 SGHVS and CDR2 FNYEAQ. CDR3 bases: TGTGCCAGCAGCTTAGCGGGGACGGGTGACACTGAAGCTTTCTTT. It is translated as CASSLAGTGDTEAFF. Complete variable domain (other parts from reference TRBV7-6 and TRBJ1-1): GAGVSQSPRYKVTKRGQDVALRCDPISGHVSLYWYRQALGQGPEFLTYFNYEAQQDKSGLPNDRFSAERPEGSISTLTIQRTEQRDSAMYRCASSLAGTGDTEAFFGQGTRLTVV.

There are many counts of this clonotype. This chain joins TRBV19 and TRBJ2-2, with D perhaps matching TRBD2 (6 bases). Trimming took 3 bases from V and 5 from J, leaving 10 bases between them. This CDR3 is built from 14 residues. Germline CDR1 reads LNHDA; CDR2 reads SQIVND (reference sequence). The CDR3 region is CASSIGRQTGELFF. CDR3 sequence (DNA): TGTGCCAGTAGTATCGGGAGACAGACCGGGGAGCTGTTTTTT.

This clonotype occurred many times. V gene TRBV3-1 combines with J gene TRBJ2-7; TRBD1 is a possible D gene (6 bases). Germline values: CDR1 LGHDT, CDR2 YNNKEL (reference sequence). The CDR3 extends over 15 amino acids. The V end was cut by 1 base, the J end by 0 bases, with 10 bases between. The CDR3 DNA reads as TGTGCCAGCAGCCAAGGGACAGCTAACTCCTACGAGCAGTACTTC. The encoded protein is CASSQGTANSYEQYF.

This clonotype occurred many times. V usage is TRBV11-2 and J usage is TRBJ2-7; D perhaps matches TRBD2 (5 bases). Germline CDR1 reads SGHAT; CDR2 reads FQNNGV. V shed 3 bases and J shed 2 bases, with 8 bases lying between them. This CDR3 contains 13 residues. As DNA, the CDR3 is TGTGCCAGCAGCTTTGGGGAGCCCTACGAGCAGTACTTC. Protein: CASSFGEPYEQYF.

Worth noting for this clonotype: Possible read error: a much larger clone is one base away. The chain recombines TRBV12-3 or TRBV12-4 with TRBJ2-1, with D hard to call. This CDR3 is 11 amino acids long. The CDR3 sequence: CGSTSTHEQFF. Here the CDR3 DNA reads TGTGGCAGCACCTCGACTCATGAGCAGTTCTTC.

Points on this clonotype: A single base separates this from a much larger clone, so it may be a read error. V usage is TRBV10-1 and J usage is TRBJ2-5; a possible D gene is TRBD1 (5 bases). This CDR3 contains 14 residues. Per germline, CDR1 WNHNN and CDR2 SYGVQD (reference sequence). As DNA, the CDR3 is TGCGCCAGAAGTGATGGGGCAGCACAAGAGACCCAGTACTTC. Protein product: CARSDGAAQETQYF.